This T cell receptor (beta chain) was recorded in a study of T-cell memory formation after mild COVID-19. Overall study findings and caveats: Contracting CD4+ clones sat mainly in CM and EM; CD8+ in EMRA.

Concerning this clonotype: Its antigen is unknown.

Trimming stripped 1 base from V and 5 bases from J, with 11 bases between. Germline assignment: CDR1 LGHNA and CDR2 YSLEER. This CDR3 has 15 amino acids. TCRdb re-called the 5' RACE reads with MiXCR, one entry per CDR3 protein. This sample has some 150,000 distinct CDR3 sequences, with 15% to 20% found just once. This sequence originates from an adult woman who had mild COVID-19 (a few samples of this study predate the infection). Cell type and time point are not known. The sequencing input was PBMCs or a T cell subset sorted from them (not recorded which). The chain recombines TRBV4-3 with TRBJ2-2; D not certain. The CDR3 DNA sequence: TGCGCCAGCAGCCAAGGTACAGCGCGAACCGGGGAGCTGTTTTTT. Amino acid sequence: CASSQGTARTGELFF.